Each of the 30 T cell receptor beta chains below was sequenced from the same sample in a study of blood T cell repertoires in COVID-19. Only in-frame clones appear in the TCRdb table, and some are missing; sequencing was by immunoSEQ multiplex PCR. The table has approximately 150,000 clones, approximately 80% seen once. The sample consisted of peripheral blood. Source of these receptors: a woman aged 45-65 years with acute or convalescent COVID-19.

The chain carries TRBV3-1 (or the pseudogene TRBV3-2) and TRBJ1-4, with D uncertain. The CDR3 spans 16 residues. Germline V lookup: CDR1 LGHDT, CDR2 YNNKEL (reference sequence). V lost 1 base and J lost 7, with 16 bases in between. CDR3 in amino acids: CASSQVGRKLGEKLFF. The CDR3 DNA sequence: TGTGCCAGCAGCCAAGTAGGGAGAAAGTTGGGTGAAAAACTGTTTTTT.

V is TRBV6-1 and J is TRBJ1-2; 9 bases line up with TRBD1. The CDR3 covers 15 residues. The germline gives CDR1 MNHNS, CDR2 SASEGT. After removal of 1 base from V and 8 bases from J, the junction contained 8 bases not matched to a gene. CDR3 protein: CASSEVGTGLGGYTF. In nucleotides, the CDR3 is TGTGCCAGCAGTGAAGTAGGGACAGGGTTAGGGGGCTACACCTTC.

This chain joins TRBV6-5 and TRBJ1-3, with 8 bases lining up with TRBD1. The CDR3 covers 13 residues. Germline assignment: CDR1 MNHEY and CDR2 SVGAGI. V trimming: 8 bases; J trimming: 5 bases; junction bases outside the gene matches: 5. DNA for the CDR3: TGTGCCAGCTCGGGACAGGCTAGAAACACCATATATTTT. Protein product: CASSGQARNTIYF.

V and J are TRBV29-1 and TRBJ2-3; D is perhaps TRBD1 (5 bases). V was cut by 6 bases and J by 3 bases, with 22 bases left in between. In germline, CDR1 is SQVTM, CDR2 ANQGSEA. This CDR3 has 16 amino acids. The CDR3 DNA reads TGCAGCGTAGCGCTCCTCATAGGGGCTCCGACAGATACGCAGTATTTT. Protein: CSVALLIGAPTDTQYF.

The chain couples TRBV25-1 to TRBJ1-5; 7 nucleotides agree with TRBD1. V gave up 5 bases and J gave up 4 bases; unmatched junction bases: 2. The germline V gene encodes CDR1 MGHDK and CDR2 SYGVNS. This CDR3 spans 13 amino acids. The CDR3 DNA sequence: TGTGCCAGCAGTCAGGGGGGAAATCAGCCCCAGCATTTT. Translated: CASSQGGNQPQHF.

This clone showed up just a few times. The V call is TRBV11-2, the J call TRBJ2-7; D may be TRBD2 (6 bases). This CDR3 comprises 13 residues. V lost 5 bases and J lost 3, with 11 bases in between. Germline loops: CDR1 SGHAT, CDR2 FQNNGV. In DNA form, the CDR3 reads TGTGCCAGCAGCGGCCCCGGGGGCTACGAGCAGTACTTC. Translated: CASSGPGGYEQYF.

The chain joins TRBV11-2 to TRBJ1-4; possible D gene TRBD1, 5 bases. Germline-derived CDR1 and CDR2 are SGHAT and FQNNGV. Trimming removed 1 base at V and 10 bases at J, with 16 bases between. The CDR3 consists of 15 residues. CDR3 DNA: TGTGCCAGCAGCTTAGGGATCTCAGGGACTCCAAAACTGTTTTTT. Amino acids: CASSLGISGTPKLFF.

The rearrangement links TRBV18 to TRBJ1-3; D uncertain. CDR3 size: 15 residues. The germline V and J ends were trimmed by 2 bases and 0 bases, with 8 bases remaining between them. Per the germline V gene, CDR1 is KGHSH and CDR2 is LQKENI. CDR3 in amino acids: CASSPGSGSGNTIYF. The CDR3 region has the DNA TGTGCCAGCTCACCAGGGTCGGGCTCTGGAAACACCATATATTTT.

This clone is a singleton in its sample. The V gene is TRBV6-5, the J gene TRBJ1-3; 7 bases align to TRBD1. V gave up 8 bases and J gave up 4 bases; unmatched junction bases: 2. The CDR3 spans 12 residues. Germline CDR1 reads MNHEY; CDR2 reads SVGAGI. The CDR3 nucleotides read TGTGCCAGCGGGACAGACGGAAACACCATATATTTT. Protein product: CASGTDGNTIYF.

The chain combines TRBV19 with TRBJ2-2; 9 nucleotides line up with TRBD1. The CDR3 has 14 residues. The trim removed 6 bases at V and 6 bases at J, leaving 5 bases unmatched. CDR1 LNHDA and CDR2 SQIVND come from the germline V gene (reference sequence). This chain's CDR3 is CASRIRQGAGELFF. CDR3 DNA sequence: TGTGCCAGTAGGATAAGACAGGGGGCCGGGGAGCTGTTTTTT.

The rearrangement uses TRBV27 and TRBJ2-3; D is uncertain. CDR1 is MNHEY, CDR2 SMNVEV, per germline (reference sequence). This CDR3 contains 14 residues. Trimming stripped 7 bases from V and 2 bases from J, with 13 bases between. CDR3 residues: CASTYSRNTDTQYF. DNA of the CDR3: TGTGCCAGCACTTACTCGCGGAACACAGATACGCAGTATTTT.

V usage is TRBV5-4 and J usage is TRBJ1-3; possibly TRBD1 for D (5 bases). Trimming stripped 0 bases from V and 9 bases from J, with 10 bases between. Germline assignment: CDR1 SGHNT and CDR2 YYREEE (reference sequence). The CDR3 sequence is 13 residues long. DNA for the CDR3: TGTGCCAGCAGCTTGGGCCAGGGAGGCACCATATATTTT. Amino acids: CASSLGQGGTIYF.

V is TRBV27 and J is TRBJ2-4, with D possibly TRBD1 on 6 matching bases. The V and J ends lost 6 bases and 7 bases respectively, with 13 bases between them. This CDR3 is 13 amino acids long. From germline, CDR1 is MNHEY and CDR2 SMNVEV (reference sequence). The CDR3 DNA sequence: TGTGCCAGCAGGTTAGGCACAGGGAACATTCAGTACTTC. As protein: CASRLGTGNIQYF.

The J gene is TRBJ2-6, the V gene TRBV4-3; 7 bases fit TRBD2. The CDR3 has 17 residues. J was trimmed by 2 bases and V by 8 bases; bases with no gene match: 12. The germline V gene encodes CDR1 LGHNA and CDR2 YSLEER. CDR3 DNA: TGCGCCAGCTCGAGCGGGGCTTGGGTCCCTGGGGCCAACGTCCTGACTTTC. Encoded protein: CASSSGAWVPGANVLTF.

In this sample, this clone turned up once. The chain links TRBV2 to TRBJ2-1; 7 bases line up with TRBD2. The CDR3 loop spans 13 amino acids. Germline loops: CDR1 SNHLY, CDR2 FYNNEI. Trimming took 6 bases from V and 8 from J; bases not matched to a gene: 7. The CDR3 DNA follows: TGTGCCAGCAGCCCTGGGGGGAGGGATGAGCAGTTCTTC. This translates into CASSPGGRDEQFF.

The V call is TRBV28, the J call TRBJ1-5; 7 bases line up with TRBD1. The V gene end was trimmed by 5 bases and the J gene end by 7 bases; junction bases not matched to a gene: 11. Germline V gene data show CDR1 as MDHEN and CDR2 as SYDVKM. This CDR3 is built from 15 residues. The CDR3 sequence: CASSTPLGGGQPQHF. CDR3 DNA: TGTGCCAGCAGTACACCACTAGGGGGCGGCCAGCCCCAGCATTTT.

The V gene is TRBV28, the J gene TRBJ1-6; TRBD1 matches at 8 bases. The CDR3 consists of 16 residues. Germline values: CDR1 MDHEN, CDR2 SYDVKM. The V segment lost 3 bases and the J segment 2 bases; nucleotides outside the gene matches: 3. Here the CDR3 DNA reads TGTGCCAGCAGTTTGGACAGGGCGCCCTATAATTCACCCCTCCACTTT. Encoded protein: CASSLDRAPYNSPLHF.

This clone was seen only a few times. This chain uses TRBV7-2 with TRBJ2-1; TRBD2 matches 7 bases. The CDR3 contains 12 residues. Germline V gene sequence: CDR1 SGHTA, CDR2 FQGNSA. V trimming: 2 bases; J trimming: 15 bases; junction bases outside the gene matches: 7. CDR3 region: CASSLLGGLGFF. The DNA of the CDR3 is TGTGCCAGCAGCTTACTCGGGGGGTTGGGGTTCTTC. The whole variable domain, filled in from reference TRBV7-2 and TRBJ2-1, reads GAGVSQSPSNKVTEKGKDVELRCDPISGHTALYWYRQSLGQGLEFLIYFQGNSAPDKSGLPSDRFSAERTGGSVSTLTIQRTQQEDSAVYLCASSLLGGLGFFGPGTRLTVL.

This clone was seen only once. This sequence joins TRBV28 and TRBJ1-1; tentatively, D is TRBD1 (6 bases). The CDR3 runs to 14 residues. V lost 4 bases and J 0 bases, leaving 9 bases between the germline ends. In germline, CDR1 is MDHEN, CDR2 SYDVKM. DNA of the CDR3: TGTGCCAGCAGTTCCGGACAGTTGAACACTGAAGCTTTCTTT. It yields the protein CASSSGQLNTEAFF. The full variable domain, its missing parts supplied by reference TRBV28 and TRBJ1-1, is DVKVTQSSRYLVKRTGEKVFLECVQDMDHENMFWYRQDPGLGLRLIYFSYDVKMKEKGDIPEGYSVSREKKERFSLILESASTNQTSMYLCASSSGQLNTEAFFGQGTRLTVV.

The count of this clone is one. The rearrangement links TRBV6-2 or TRBV6-3 to TRBJ2-1; possible D gene TRBD1, 5 bases. Looked up from germline, CDR1 is MNHEY and CDR2 is SVGEGT. This CDR3 comprises 13 residues. Trimming removed 6 bases at V and 9 bases at J, with 15 bases between. The CDR3 is CASSSTGQGEQFF. The CDR3 DNA follows: TGTGCCAGCAGCTCTACTGGGCAGGGTGAGCAGTTCTTC.

V gene TRBV3-1 (or the pseudogene TRBV3-2) combines with J gene TRBJ2-5, with 8 bases matching TRBD2. Per the germline V gene, CDR1 is LGHDT and CDR2 is YNNKEL (reference sequence). CDR3 length: 16 amino acids. After removal of 0 bases from V and 3 bases from J, the junction contained 6 bases not matched to a gene. The CDR3 loop is CASSQDLRGGKETQYF. The CDR3, as DNA: TGTGCCAGCAGCCAAGATCTCCGGGGGGGAAAAGAGACCCAGTACTTC.

This clone was counted a few times. The genes are TRBV29-1 and TRBJ1-1; 7 positions match TRBD1. Germline CDR1 and CDR2: SQVTM and ANQGSEA. With 6 bases clipped from V and 5 bases from J, the junction kept 12 bases outside the gene matches. This CDR3 has 14 residues. The chain's CDR3 is CSVVPSDRSTEAFF. The CDR3 nucleotides read TGCAGCGTGGTCCCTTCGGACAGGTCTACTGAAGCTTTCTTT. Full variable domain (missing parts from reference TRBV29-1 and TRBJ1-1): SAVISQKPSRDICQRGTSLTIQCQVDSQVTMMFWYRQQPGQSLTLIATANQGSEATYESGFVIDKFPISRPNLTFSTLTVSNMSPEDSSIYLCSVVPSDRSTEAFFGQGTRLTVV.

The chain has TRBV28 and TRBJ2-7; D perhaps matches TRBD2 (6 bases). Germline loops: CDR1 MDHEN, CDR2 SYDVKM. The CDR3 is 16 residues long. V was clipped by 5 bases and J by 0 bases, with 17 bases between them. The CDR3 DNA reads TGTGCCAGCAGTGGAAACATCCTGGGAGGCTCCTACGAGCAGTACTTC. It codes for CASSGNILGGSYEQYF. Filled out from reference TRBV28 and TRBJ2-7, the complete variable domain reads DVKVTQSSRYLVKRTGEKVFLECVQDMDHENMFWYRQDPGLGLRLIYFSYDVKMKEKGDIPEGYSVSREKKERFSLILESASTNQTSMYLCASSGNILGGSYEQYFGPGTRLTVT.

The chain combines TRBV6-6 with TRBJ1-2; D call uncertain. The CDR3 is 14 amino acids. V was pared by 0 bases and J by 4 bases, with 9 bases between. Germline CDR1 is MNHNY and CDR2 is SVGAGI (reference sequence). The CDR3 protein is CASSYSNGVYGYTF. The CDR3 DNA reads TGTGCCAGCAGTTACTCGAACGGGGTCTATGGCTACACCTTC.

The rearrangement uses TRBV19 and TRBJ2-1; 9 nucleotides agree with TRBD2. V was pared by 4 bases and J by 0 bases, with 4 bases of the junction left unmatched. The length of the CDR3 is 16 residues. Germline CDR1 LNHDA, CDR2 SQIVND (reference sequence). The CDR3 DNA is TGTGCCAGTAGTAGCCGCGGGGGGGGCTCCTACAATGAGCAGTTCTTC. Translated, it gives CASSSRGGGSYNEQFF.

V gene TRBV6-5 combines with J gene TRBJ1-2; possibly TRBD1 for D (6 bases). Germline V gene data show CDR1 as MNHEY and CDR2 as SVGAGI. V was trimmed by 8 bases and J by 8 bases, leaving 18 bases between them. The CDR3 loop spans 13 amino acids. DNA for the CDR3: TGTGCCAGCGGGGAGACTCGCCAGGGGGGCTACACCTTC. Amino acids: CASGETRQGGYTF.

The rearrangement uses TRBV7-2 and TRBJ2-1, with a weak D call TRBD1 (6 bases). The CDR3 has 18 amino acids. V was clipped by 3 bases and J by 4 bases, with 22 bases between them. Per germline, CDR1 SGHTA and CDR2 FQGNSA. The CDR3 spells CASSFPRAGSGTYNEQFF. The CDR3 DNA reads TGTGCCAGCAGCTTCCCGCGCGCCGGTTCAGGGACATACAATGAGCAGTTCTTC.

This clone was seen a few times. The chain recombines TRBV19 with TRBJ1-6; 7 nucleotides line up with TRBD1. Trimming cost V 4 bases and J 8 bases; bases outside gene matches: 11. The V gene's germline CDR1 is LNHDA and CDR2 SQIVND (reference sequence). This CDR3 is 16 amino acids long. CDR3: CASSTMGQNVYSPLHF. CDR3 in DNA: TGTGCCAGTAGTACCATGGGACAGAACGTTTATTCACCCCTCCACTTT.

The rearrangement uses TRBV5-1 and TRBJ2-4; tentative D call: TRBD2 (7 bases). Trimming cost V 3 bases and J 10 bases, with 17 bases left between them. Germline V lookup: CDR1 SGHRS, CDR2 YFSETQ. This CDR3 region has 14 residues. CDR3 nucleotide sequence: TGCGCCAGCAGCTGGGGGGGCTCCTCAAAGATTCAGTACTTC. As protein: CASSWGGSSKIQYF.

The chain links TRBV27 to TRBJ1-2, with D maybe TRBD1 (6 bases). V was trimmed by 6 bases and J by 2 bases, leaving 10 bases between them. This CDR3 has 13 amino acids. The germline CDR1 and CDR2 sequences are MNHEY and SMNVEV (reference sequence). The CDR3 region has the DNA TGTGCCAGCAGGAGACAGGCGAACTATGGCTACACCTTC. It encodes CASRRQANYGYTF.